This TCR beta chain was documented in a study of T cell responses to AZD1222 COVID-19 vaccine (dated by TCRdb to the early 2020s). Broadly, across the study: AZD1222 recipients with second doses at about 4 weeks or about 12 weeks were pooled, because spike-specific TCR depth and breadth did not differ between schedules. A total of 230 to 250 trial participants underwent TCR sequencing, of whom approximately 200 had received two doses of AZD1222 and around 26 had received two doses of the MenACWY control vaccine. Trial participants were enrolled by age into subgroups of 18-55, 56-69 and 70-plus years, and roughly 160, 29 and 62 TCR-sequenced participants, respectively, were included in these subgroups. What the work shows at the level of the full study, not this receptor alone: Epitopes outside the regions mutated in the B.1.351 and B.1.1.7 variants were reportedly recognized by nearly half of the unique spike-specific TCRs. No day 14 peak-response samples were available, so repertoires were characterized only after the peak T cell response. Conclusions about previously exposed vaccinees were limited because only 6 or 7 AZD1222 recipients were SARS-CoV-2 seropositive at baseline. Participants were mostly white British, with more females than males. The authors suggested clonal diversity may have been underestimated. The 56-69-year group was small, and its depth increase did not reach significance, likely because of low power. The vaccine-associated CD4 TCRs covered the entire spike protein, and the dominant responses fell in regions 160-218 and 743-854. After two AZD1222 doses, spike-specific TCR breadth and depth were significantly higher than at day 0 and than in MenACWY recipients.

The CDR3 regions of human TCRbeta chains were analyzed by immunosequencing. The authors processed their data as follows. Repertoire TCRs were matched against a reference library of SARS-CoV-2-specific TCRs generated with the MIRA antigen-specificity platform. Breadth was defined as the fraction of unique TCRs that were SARS-CoV-2-associated, and depth was defined as the fraction of total T cells that were SARS-CoV-2-associated. Each spike-specific TCR was assigned to its reactive spike region and to a CD4 or CD8 class using the MIRA data. Log10-transformed breadth and depth values were compared by one-way ANOVA with Sidak's multiple comparisons tests. As stored in TCRdb, this immuneACCESS dataset retains in-frame rearrangements with V and J assigned. A fraction of the clones does not appear; measured against another copy, unresolved V genes explain less than half of the discrepancy, and the remainder lacks a known reason. V and J calls and clone size are as listed in that table; D and trimming were resolved from the DNA. The sample data list about 160,000 clones, and about 91% of these were observed just once. 4% to 5.5% of the sample lies in the top ten.

The time point label corresponds to: baseline before first vaccination. Vaccinee samples were obtained from the UK trials COV001 and COV002, which included a single-blind randomized controlled phase 2/3 trial of AZD1222 (ChAdOx1 nCoV-19) in healthy adults. For TCRbeta chain sequencing, PBMC samples were collected from trial participants at day 0 and at day 28 after the second dose. Its CDR3 holds 12 amino acids, cysteine through phenylalanine. CDR3 DNA is the only sequence kept; it has 36 bases, read in frame from the first base. Deletion took 9 bases off V and 9 bases off J, with a span of 12 bases between the germline ends. Via the germline V gene, CDR1 is MNHEY and CDR2 SVGAGI. As concerns this clone: It lacks a known antigen. Base quality data are lacking; no much larger clone is found one base away.

Sequenced here: peripheral blood, sampled on day 0 of AZD1222 vaccination. The V and J segments used are TRBV6-5 and TRBJ1-6, with a weak D call of TRBD1 (6 bases match). The clonotype comes from an adult in good health. The sequenced DNA is TGTGCCAGTACCCGAGGGGGTTCACCCCTCCACTTT. This encodes CASTRGGSPLHF.